This TCR beta chain is from a study of T cell changes during pregnancy in multiple sclerosis. V shed 5 bases, J shed 9 bases, and the junction held 7 bases outside the gene matches. Per the germline V gene, CDR1 is LNHDA and CDR2 is SQIVND (reference sequence). CDR3 length: 13 amino acids. Using immunoSEQ multiplex PCR, the repertoire was profiled, and TCRdb retains in-frame clones only, with some absent. Of just under 50,000 clones listed, roughly 95% are singletons. This chain links TRBV19 with TRBJ2-1; 7 bases line up with TRBD2. The source was CD4+ T cells from peripheral blood mononuclear cells, collected in the third trimester of pregnancy. The source of this sequence is a female donor with multiple sclerosis, enrolled in a pregnancy study. CDR3 bases: TGTGCCAGTAGTCCCCTCTCGGGAGGTGAGCAGTTCTTC. Its protein is CASSPLSGGEQFF.